The clone carrying this TCR beta chain was picked up a small number of times. The sample originates from a study of response to subunit inactivated influenza vaccine. TCRdb redid the calling of the RT-PCR reads with MiXCR, one entry per CDR3 protein. The sample consists of 600,000 to 700,000 distinct CDR3 sequences, 14% of them appearing once. The CDR3 length is 17 residues. V gave up 0 bases and J gave up 2 bases; unmatched junction bases: 5. The sequence came from a man aged 50-60 years who received an inactivated influenza vaccine. This chain joins TRBV12-3 or TRBV12-4 and TRBJ2-2, with 8 bases that match TRBD1. Sample: PBMCs from blood, taken roughly 2 weeks before vaccination. CDR3 DNA sequence: TGTGCCAGCAGTTTAGCCCTAGGACAGGGAAACACCGGGGAGCTGTTTTTT. Translating it yields CASSLALGQGNTGELFF.